This TCR beta chain was obtained from a study of blood T cell repertoires in COVID-19. This CDR3 has 13 amino acids. Trimming shortened V by 0 bases and J by 5 bases, and 4 bases separated the two germline ends. CDR1 is LGHNA and CDR2 is YSLEER in the germline V gene. Per the study methods: Reference gene primers were amplified, and this amplification served to estimate nucleated cell counts. Measured with immunoSEQ multiplex PCR; TCRdb has only the in-frame clones, and not every one. The DNA gave D and trimming, while V, J and clone size come from that table. The data contain more than 200,000 clones, approximately 80% of them singletons. To note about this clone: This sample includes further DNA sequences coding for the same CDR3.

Donors of Cohort 3 who recovered were those that had two negative PCRs, clearance, or symptom resolution. Sequencing used PBMCs or T cells enriched from blood (not recorded which). The receptor's source is a man in his sixties who had recovered from COVID-19. V usage is TRBV4-3 and J usage is TRBJ1-4; D is unclear. The CDR3 DNA sequence: TGCGCCAGCAGCCAAGATCTCAATGAAAAACTGTTTTTT. Translation gives CASSQDLNEKLFF.